The 25 T cell receptor beta chains reported below all come from one sample, sequenced in a study of identical twins. TCRdb reanalysed the 5' RACE reads using MiXCR and keeps one entry per CDR3 protein. The sample has 300,000 to 350,000 distinct CDR3 sequences, approximately 13% seen once. These same data were also listed under a study on yellow fever vaccine responses in identical twins.

The sequenced sample consisted of CD8+ T cells sorted from blood. These receptors all stem from a woman under 30 in good health.

In regard to this clonotype: A single base separates this from a much larger clone, so it may be a read error. The J gene is TRBJ2-2, the V gene TRBV24-1; D is unclear. Germline-derived CDR1 and CDR2 are KGHDR and SFDVKD. V was pared by 6 bases and J by 0 bases, with 10 bases between. This CDR3 has 15 amino acids. CDR3 coding DNA: TGTGCCACCAGTCTGGGTACTTCGAACACCGGGGAGCTGTTTTTT. This codes for CATSLGTSNTGELFF.

The genes are TRBV7-9 and TRBJ2-7, with D possibly being TRBD2 (6 bases). Germline V CDR1 and CDR2: SEHNR, FQNEAQ (reference sequence). This CDR3 has 15 residues. V lost 8 bases and J 0 bases, leaving 17 bases between the germline ends. Written as DNA, the CDR3 is TGTGCCAGCGAGGTGGGGGGAGGTCACTCCTACGAGCAGTACTTC. Amino acid sequence: CASEVGGGHSYEQYF.

This chain uses TRBV18 with TRBJ1-1; 8 nucleotides match TRBD1. The germline CDR1 and CDR2 sequences are KGHSH and LQKENI. The V and J ends lost 4 bases and 5 bases, in that order; junction bases with no gene match: 6. The CDR3 is 14 amino acids. DNA of the CDR3: TGTGCCAGCTCACTGACAGGGGCATGGACTGAAGCTTTCTTT. Translated: CASSLTGAWTEAFF.

The chain is built from TRBV10-3 and TRBJ2-5; possible D gene TRBD2, 7 bases. Between the trimmed V and J ends, which lost 3 bases and 5 bases, there was a span of 16 bases. CDR3 size: 15 residues. Germline V CDR1 and CDR2: ENHRY, SYGVKD. CDR3 in DNA: TGTGCCATCAGTGAATGGGGGGGGGCCTCGGAGACCCAGTACTTC. This translates into CAISEWGGASETQYF.

This clonotype came up a few times. The chain combines TRBV19 with TRBJ2-1; D may be TRBD2 (6 bases). Germline values: CDR1 LNHDA, CDR2 SQIVND (reference sequence). CDR3 length equals 15 residues. V lost 4 bases, J lost 2 bases, and 12 bases lay in between. CDR3 nucleotide sequence: TGTGCCAGTAGTAGGCGGGGTCGTGCCTACAATGAGCAGTTCTTC. Encoded protein: CASSRRGRAYNEQFF.

The chain has TRBV4-2 and TRBJ2-5; 15 nucleotides line up with TRBD2. Germline V lookup: CDR1 LGHNA, CDR2 YNFKEQ. The CDR3 has 19 amino acids. V shed 4 bases, J shed 1 base, and the junction held 10 bases outside the gene matches. In nucleotides, the CDR3 is TGTGCCAGCAGCCTTAGGACTAGCGGGGGGGCCGTGCCCCAAGAGACCCAGTACTTC. Translating it yields CASSLRTSGGAVPQETQYF.

This clonotype was detected many times. This chain links TRBV15 with TRBJ2-2; 9 nucleotides match TRBD1. CDR3 length: 12 amino acids. Germline-derived CDR1 and CDR2 are LNHNV and YYDKDF (reference sequence). The CDR3 loop is CGDRELGGELFF. CDR3 in DNA: TGTGGGGACAGGGAGCTTGGCGGGGAGCTGTTTTTT.

The CDR3 coding sequence is TGCGCCAGCAGCCACGTTTCAGGGGTGTACAATGAGCAGTTCTTC. Its translation: CASSHVSGVYNEQFF. The gene calls are TRBV4-1 and TRBJ2-1; D is possibly TRBD1 (6 bases). The CDR3 is made up of 15 amino acids. Trimming took off 3 bases at V and 4 bases at J, with 13 bases between the two ends. From germline, CDR1 is MGHRA and CDR2 YSYEKL.

This clonotype was counted at least ten times. This chain uses TRBV4-1 with TRBJ2-7; D gene ambiguous. Deletions cut 0 bases from V and 0 bases from J, with 9 bases between. Germline CDR1 reads MGHRA; CDR2 reads YSYEKL. The CDR3 sequence is 15 residues long. Written as DNA, the CDR3 is TGCGCCAGCAGCCAAGATTTCCGGATCTCCTACGAGCAGTACTTC. Encoded protein: CASSQDFRISYEQYF.

This clonotype was observed a handful of times. The CDR3 is CASSRWDNEQFF. Here the CDR3 DNA reads TGTGCCAGCAGCCGCTGGGACAATGAGCAGTTCTTC. This chain uses TRBV12-3 or TRBV12-4 with TRBJ2-1, with no clear D. Deletions cut 6 bases from V and 5 bases from J, with 8 bases between. The CDR3 consists of 12 residues.

This clonotype was counted between two and nine times. The rearrangement links TRBV28 to TRBJ2-7; TRBD1 is a possible D gene (6 bases). The CDR3 is 20 residues long. CDR1 MDHEN and CDR2 SYDVKM come from the germline V gene. Trimming pared 10 bases from V and 0 bases from J, leaving 34 bases between. The CDR3 DNA reads TGTGCCACTCAATACGCCACGCTAACAGGGTTGGATCAGAGCTCCTACGAGCAGTACTTC. It is translated as CATQYATLTGLDQSSYEQYF.

This clonotype was counted ten times or more. This chain links TRBV12-3 or TRBV12-4 with TRBJ1-5, with D possibly matching TRBD1 (6 bases). V lost 2 bases and J 5 bases, leaving 10 bases between the germline ends. The CDR3 has 14 amino acids. CDR3 nucleotide sequence: TGTGCCAGCAGTTTATCAGGGGTGGATCAGCCCCAGCATTTT. This encodes CASSLSGVDQPQHF.

The chain couples TRBV10-3 to TRBJ2-1, with no clear D. Trimming took off 7 bases at V and 7 bases at J, with 14 bases between the two ends. This CDR3 has 13 residues. CDR1 is ENHRY and CDR2 is SYGVKD in the germline V gene. As DNA, the CDR3 is TGTGCCATCACTGAAATCCACGGGAATGAGCAGTTCTTC. As protein: CAITEIHGNEQFF.

This clonotype has only a few counts. The gene calls are TRBV20-1 and TRBJ2-1, with 13 bases identical to TRBD2. Germline values: CDR1 DFQATT, CDR2 SNEGSKA (reference sequence). V shed 1 base and J 3 bases; nucleotides not matched to a gene: 3. The CDR3 length is 16 residues. CDR3 sequence: CSARGRTSGGYNEQFF. In nucleotides, the CDR3 is TGCAGTGCTAGAGGCAGGACTAGCGGGGGCTACAATGAGCAGTTCTTC.

The chain carries TRBV9 and TRBJ2-1; unclear D gene. CDR3 length equals 13 residues. Germline V gene lookup returns CDR1 SGDLS and CDR2 YYNGEE. The V end lost 0 bases, the J end lost 9 bases, and 10 bases lay between the germline ends. The CDR3 here is CASSVGIASEQFF. The CDR3 DNA follows: TGTGCCAGCAGCGTAGGAATAGCCTCTGAGCAGTTCTTC.

This clonotype was counted between two and nine times. The J gene is TRBJ2-5, the V gene TRBV7-9; a possible D gene is TRBD1 (7 bases). This CDR3 spans 15 amino acids. Trimming removed 5 bases at V and 5 bases at J, with 18 bases between. Germline CDR1 SEHNR, CDR2 FQNEAQ (reference sequence). CDR3 in amino acids: CASSPEGGGFETQYF. The DNA of the CDR3 is TGTGCCAGCAGCCCCGAAGGAGGGGGCTTTGAGACCCAGTACTTC.

This chain joins TRBV7-8 and TRBJ2-1; possible D gene TRBD1, 5 bases. Deletions cut 7 bases from V and 0 bases from J, with 19 bases between. Germline loops: CDR1 SGHVS, CDR2 FQNEAQ. The CDR3 length is 17 residues. The CDR3: CASNNQGGWNSYNEQFF. The DNA for the CDR3 is TGTGCCAGCAACAATCAGGGTGGATGGAACTCCTACAATGAGCAGTTCTTC.

This clonotype has only a few counts. The chain recombines TRBV29-1 with TRBJ1-2; TRBD1 matches at 9 bases. Germline CDR1 reads SQVTM; CDR2 reads ANQGSEA. This CDR3 contains 12 residues. Germline trimming cut 8 bases from V and 4 bases from J; bases unmatched to any gene: 5. As DNA, the CDR3 is TGCAGCACGGACAGGGGCATCTATGGCTACACCTTC. Its translation is CSTDRGIYGYTF. Full variable domain (rest looked up from reference TRBV29-1 and TRBJ1-2): SAVISQKPSRDICQRGTSLTIQCQVDSQVTMMFWYRQQPGQSLTLIATANQGSEATYESGFVIDKFPISRPNLTFSTLTVSNMSPEDSSIYLCSTDRGIYGYTFGSGTRLTVV.

The gene calls are TRBV28 and TRBJ1-1, with 11 bases that match TRBD1. This CDR3 region has 14 residues. The junction had 0 bases not matched to a gene; V was cut back by 2 bases and J by 4 bases. The V gene's germline CDR1 is MDHEN and CDR2 SYDVKM. The CDR3 here is CASSLGTGGTEAFF. In DNA, the CDR3 is TGTGCCAGCAGTTTAGGGACAGGGGGCACTGAAGCTTTCTTT.

The chain has TRBV20-1 and TRBJ1-2, with D hard to call. Germline V gene sequence: CDR1 DFQATT, CDR2 SNEGSKA (reference sequence). CDR3 size: 11 residues. The DNA for the CDR3 is TGCAGGTGGCGGGAAAACTATGGCTACACCTTC. Amino acid sequence: CRWRENYGYTF.

The chain has TRBV28 and TRBJ2-1, with D unclear. V dropped 3 bases and J dropped 0 bases, with 12 bases sitting between them. From germline, CDR1 is MDHEN and CDR2 SYDVKM. The CDR3 has 16 amino acids. The CDR3 DNA is TGTGCCAGCAGTTTCGGCGGCTGGAGCTCCTACAATGAGCAGTTCTTC. It translates to CASSFGGWSSYNEQFF.

This clonotype was counted ten times or more. The chain couples TRBV20-1 to TRBJ2-1, with TRBD2 as a possible D gene (7 bases). Trimming pared 3 bases from V and 3 bases from J, leaving 12 bases between. From germline, CDR1 is DFQATT and CDR2 SNEGSKA (reference sequence). CDR3 length equals 14 residues. The CDR3 here is CSARGGADYNEQFF. CDR3 DNA: TGCAGTGCTAGGGGGGGGGCTGACTACAATGAGCAGTTCTTC.

The sample holds a few counts of this clonotype. The chain links TRBV9 to TRBJ2-2; 9 nucleotides line up with TRBD1. CDR1 is SGDLS, CDR2 YYNGEE, per germline. The CDR3 totals 17 residues. After removal of 0 bases from V and 1 base from J, the junction contained 4 bases not matched to a gene. The CDR3 reads CASSVVRTGVNTGELFF. CDR3 nucleotide sequence: TGTGCCAGCAGCGTAGTCCGGACAGGGGTGAACACCGGGGAGCTGTTTTTT. Complete variable domain (other parts from reference TRBV9 and TRBJ2-2): DSGVTQTPKHLITATGQRVTLRCSPRSGDLSVYWYQQSLDQGLQFLIQYYNGEERAKGNILERFSAQQFPDLHSELNLSSLELGDSALYFCASSVVRTGVNTGELFFGEGSRLTVL.

At least ten counts were recorded for this clonotype. This chain connects TRBV6-2 or TRBV6-3 to TRBJ2-3; D remains ambiguous. There are 15 residues in the CDR3. Per germline, CDR1 MNHEY and CDR2 SVGEGT. Trimming removed 2 bases from V and 9 bases from J, with 18 bases in between. The CDR3 loop reads CASSYPSRTFQTQYF. In nucleotides, the CDR3 is TGTGCCAGCAGTTACCCATCCAGGACCTTCCAGACGCAGTATTTT.

This clonotype was recorded many times. The chain links TRBV10-3 to TRBJ2-5, with D possibly being TRBD2 (5 bases). Germline CDR1 reads ENHRY; CDR2 reads SYGVKD. V gave up 2 bases and J gave up 4 bases, with 11 bases separating them. This CDR3 spans 14 amino acids. CDR3 sequence reads: CAISEGQGLETQYF. The CDR3 DNA sequence: TGTGCCATCAGTGAGGGCCAAGGACTAGAGACCCAGTACTTC.